This TCR beta chain is drawn from a study of CD8 T cells in ankylosing spondylitis. The length of the CDR3 is 13 residues. Between the trimmed V and J ends, which lost 3 bases and 6 bases, there was a span of 11 bases. Germline loops: CDR1 SGHTA, CDR2 FQGNSA. TCRdb reanalysed the 5' RACE reads using MiXCR and keeps one entry per CDR3 protein. The sample records under 200,000 distinct CDR3 sequences, approximately 10% being singletons. This sequence joins TRBV7-2 and TRBJ1-1; D is unresolved. The sequenced sample was blood, either unsorted or a sorted T cell fraction (not recorded which). The source of this sequence is a female donor with ankylosing spondylitis or in good health (not recorded which). In nucleotides, the CDR3 is TGTGCCAGCAGCTTGTGGGGAGACGCTGAAGCTTTCTTT. Its protein is CASSLWGDAEAFF.